This entry describes one T cell receptor (beta chain). Its antigen is unknown. These data are taken from a study of Ad26.COV2.S vaccination and SARS-CoV-2 variants. Study-wide background: Each vaccinee took Ad26.COV2.S intramuscularly, once or twice 56 days apart. Study-level results: Participants given vaccine showed non-spike TCR breadth similar to that of placebo recipients.

CDR3 length: 15 residues. Trimming cost V 4 bases and J 5 bases, with 14 bases left between them. Germline-derived CDR1 and CDR2 are MNHEY and SMNVEV (reference sequence). Treatment denoted: roughly 18 received Ad26.COV2.S at low or high dose, single or two shots; a few received placebo; per-sample allocation not given. Samples were taken on day 63 after the first vaccine or placebo injection. The repertoire was sequenced with immunoSEQ multiplex PCR; TCRdb's copy has only in-frame clones and lacks some. Among 300,000 to 350,000 clones listed, roughly 90% were seen once. This sequence joins TRBV27 and TRBJ2-2, with TRBD1 as a possible D gene (5 bases). The sequence was obtained from a person aged 18-60 years who received the Ad26.COV2.S COVID-19 vaccine or a placebo. The material was peripheral blood, obtained in a trial of Ad26.COV2.S vaccine versus placebo. Here the CDR3 reads CASSSRVQGTGELFF. The CDR3 nucleotides read TGTGCCAGCAGTTCAAGGGTCCAGGGAACCGGGGAGCTGTTTTTT.